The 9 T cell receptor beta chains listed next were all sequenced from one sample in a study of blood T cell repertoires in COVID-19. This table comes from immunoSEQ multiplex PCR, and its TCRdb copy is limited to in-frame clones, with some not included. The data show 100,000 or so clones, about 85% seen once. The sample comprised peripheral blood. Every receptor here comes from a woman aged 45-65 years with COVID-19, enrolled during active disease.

The CDR3 here is CATSDTGQLSTDTQYF. DNA of the CDR3: TGTGCCACCAGTGATACAGGACAGCTTAGCACAGATACGCAGTATTTT. This chain connects TRBV24-1 to TRBJ2-3, with a tentative D call TRBD1 (6 bases). The CDR3 has 16 residues. Trimming stripped 3 bases from V and 0 bases from J, with 12 bases between. Germline values: CDR1 KGHDR, CDR2 SFDVKD.

In nucleotides, the CDR3 is TGTGCCAGCCGGGACATCGGGGACACTGAAGCTTTCTTT. As protein: CASRDIGDTEAFF. J is TRBJ1-1 and V is TRBV6-5; D might be TRBD1 (6 bases). This CDR3 contains 13 residues. Looked up from germline, CDR1 is MNHEY and CDR2 is SVGAGI. Trimming stripped 8 bases from V and 3 bases from J, with 13 bases between.

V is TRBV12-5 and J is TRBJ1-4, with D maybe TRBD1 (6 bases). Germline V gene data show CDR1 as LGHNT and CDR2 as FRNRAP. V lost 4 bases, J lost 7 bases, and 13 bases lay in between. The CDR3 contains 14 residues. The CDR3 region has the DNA TGTGCTAGTGGTTCCGGACAGTCCCTTGAAAAACTGTTTTTT. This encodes CASGSGQSLEKLFF.

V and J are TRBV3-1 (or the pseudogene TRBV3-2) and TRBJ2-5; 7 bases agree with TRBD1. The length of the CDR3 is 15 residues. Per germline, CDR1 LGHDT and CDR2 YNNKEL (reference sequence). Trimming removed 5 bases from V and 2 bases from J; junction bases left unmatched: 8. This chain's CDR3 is CASSSWDSYQETQYF. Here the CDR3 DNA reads TGTGCCAGCAGCAGCTGGGACAGTTATCAAGAGACCCAGTACTTC.

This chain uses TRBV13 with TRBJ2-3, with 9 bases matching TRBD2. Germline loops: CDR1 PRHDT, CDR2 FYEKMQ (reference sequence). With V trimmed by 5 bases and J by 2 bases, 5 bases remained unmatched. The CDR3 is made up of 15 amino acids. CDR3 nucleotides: TGTGCCAGCAGCACAAGACTAGCGGCCACAGATACGCAGTATTTT. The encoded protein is CASSTRLAATDTQYF.

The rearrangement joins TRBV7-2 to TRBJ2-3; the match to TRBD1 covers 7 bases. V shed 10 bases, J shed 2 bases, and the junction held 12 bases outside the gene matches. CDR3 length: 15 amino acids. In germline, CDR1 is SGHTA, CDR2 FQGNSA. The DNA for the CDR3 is TGTGCCATAGGGGGCTCCGGCGGTTTCACAGATACGCAGTATTTT. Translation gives CAIGGSGGFTDTQYF.

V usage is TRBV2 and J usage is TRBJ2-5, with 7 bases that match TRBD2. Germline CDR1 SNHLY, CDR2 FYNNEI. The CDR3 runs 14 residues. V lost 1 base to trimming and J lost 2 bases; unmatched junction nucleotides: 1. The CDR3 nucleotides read TGTGCCAGCAGTGAAGGGACTAGACAAGAGACCCAGTACTTC. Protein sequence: CASSEGTRQETQYF.

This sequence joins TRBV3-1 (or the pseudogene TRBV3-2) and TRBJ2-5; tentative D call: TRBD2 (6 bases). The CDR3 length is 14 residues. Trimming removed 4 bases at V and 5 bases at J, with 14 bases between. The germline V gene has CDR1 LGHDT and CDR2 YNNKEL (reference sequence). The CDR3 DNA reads TGTGCCAGCAGCCCGAGTGGGGGGTGGGAGACCCAGTACTTC. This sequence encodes CASSPSGGWETQYF.

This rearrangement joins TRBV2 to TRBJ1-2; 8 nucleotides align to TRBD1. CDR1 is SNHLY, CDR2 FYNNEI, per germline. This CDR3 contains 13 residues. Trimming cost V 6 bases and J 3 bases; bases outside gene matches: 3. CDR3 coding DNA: TGTGCCAGCAGGGGACAGGCACACTATGGCTACACCTTC. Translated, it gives CASRGQAHYGYTF.